These T cell receptor beta chains were read from a single sample in a study of T cell repertoires in cytomegalovirus infection. MiXCR, applied by TCRdb to the reads, yields one record per CDR3 protein. The sample holds approximately 500,000 distinct CDR3 sequences; approximately 10% are singletons and the top ten take around 9.6%. The sequenced sample was PBMCs. These receptors originate from a human donor in good health (CMV status not recorded). Some clones in this sample may be carry-over from other donors' samples. Each CDR3 is given with its conserved first and last residue. D genes are given only for firm matches. A clone size is listed for some rows: how often the clone was seen (once, few, many), or a class if it is expanded.

v_call: TRBV11-2; d_call: -; clone_size: many; j_call: TRBJ1-1; cdr3_nt: TGTGCCAGCAGCTTAGAGACCGTGGGGGAAAAAGCTTTCTTT; cdr3_aa: CASSLETVGEKAFF
v_call: TRBV5-5; d_call: -; clone_size: many; j_call: TRBJ1-1; cdr3_nt: TGTGCCAGCAGCGAATATCCAGGGTTTGAAGCTTTCTTT; cdr3_aa: CASSEYPGFEAFF
v_call: TRBV27; d_call: TRBD2; clone_size: many; j_call: TRBJ2-2; cdr3_nt: TGTGCCAGCAGTCAGCGGGGGCTAATCGACACCGGGGAGCTGTTTTTT; cdr3_aa: CASSQRGLIDTGELFF
v_call: TRBV3-1; d_call: TRBD1; clone_size: -; j_call: TRBJ2-3; cdr3_nt: TGTGCCAGCAGCCCACAGGGGGTTCGGACAGATACGCAGTATTTT; cdr3_aa: CASSPQGVRTDTQYF
v_call: TRBV24-1; d_call: -; clone_size: many; j_call: TRBJ1-1; cdr3_nt: TGTGCCACCGGGAATTCGAACACTGAAGCTTTCTTT; cdr3_aa: CATGNSNTEAFF
v_call: TRBV28; d_call: TRBD1; clone_size: few; j_call: TRBJ2-7; cdr3_nt: TGTGCCAGCAGTTCCACGGGGACAGGGAGGACCTACGAGCAGTACTTC; cdr3_aa: CASSSTGTGRTYEQYF
v_call: TRBV7-8; d_call: TRBD2; clone_size: many; j_call: TRBJ2-2; cdr3_nt: TGTGCCAGCAGCTTAGCGCGGGTGGCGGGAGTTACCGGGGAGCTGTTTTTT; cdr3_aa: CASSLARVAGVTGELFF
v_call: TRBV10-3; d_call: TRBD2; clone_size: many; j_call: TRBJ2-1; cdr3_nt: TGTGCCATCAGTGAAGGGACTAGTAACAATGAGCAGTTCTTC; cdr3_aa: CAISEGTSNNEQFF
v_call: TRBV5-1; d_call: TRBD1; clone_size: many; j_call: TRBJ2-1; cdr3_nt: TGCGCCAGCAGCTTGGGAGGGTGGGACAGTTACAATGAGCAGTTCTTC; cdr3_aa: CASSLGGWDSYNEQFF
v_call: TRBV28; d_call: TRBD2; clone_size: many; j_call: TRBJ2-1; cdr3_nt: TGTGCCAGCAGTCCTAGCGGGAGGGCGAGGAGTGAGCAGTTCTTC; cdr3_aa: CASSPSGRARSEQFF
v_call: TRBV12-5; d_call: -; clone_size: -; j_call: TRBJ2-3; cdr3_nt: TGTGCTAGTGGTTTGGGGCCACATGATACGCAGTATTTT; cdr3_aa: CASGLGPHDTQYF
v_call: TRBV6-1; d_call: -; clone_size: many; j_call: TRBJ1-2; cdr3_nt: TGTGCTGTCGAGGGCCGGGTCGGATATGGCTACACCTTC; cdr3_aa: CAVEGRVGYGYTF
v_call: TRBV14; d_call: -; clone_size: -; j_call: TRBJ2-5; cdr3_nt: TGTGCCAGCAGCCAGATCCAAGGGCGGGGGCTGAAGACCCAGTACTTC; cdr3_aa: CASSQIQGRGLKTQYF
v_call: TRBV11-2; d_call: -; clone_size: many; j_call: TRBJ2-5; cdr3_nt: TGTGCCAGCAGCCATGGACAGGGAGGGGAGACCCAGTACTTC; cdr3_aa: CASSHGQGGETQYF
v_call: TRBV19; d_call: -; clone_size: many; j_call: TRBJ2-1; cdr3_nt: TGTGCCAGTAGGGAGCCTGGAGACAATGAGCAGTTCTTC; cdr3_aa: CASREPGDNEQFF
v_call: TRBV7-8; d_call: -; clone_size: many; j_call: TRBJ2-2; cdr3_nt: TGTGCCAGCAGCCCCCGGGGTCTAGCAAGCACCGGGGAGCTGTTTTTT; cdr3_aa: CASSPRGLASTGELFF
v_call: TRBV12-3/TRBV12-4; d_call: -; clone_size: many; j_call: TRBJ1-3; cdr3_nt: TGTGCCAGCACCTGGGGCAGTTCCTCTGGAAACACCATATATTTT; cdr3_aa: CASTWGSSSGNTIYF
v_call: TRBV19; d_call: -; clone_size: -; j_call: TRBJ1-1; cdr3_nt: TGTGCCAGTTCTTATCCCCGGGACACCATGAACACTGAAGCTTTCTTT; cdr3_aa: CASSYPRDTMNTEAFF
v_call: TRBV7-9; d_call: TRBD1; clone_size: many; j_call: TRBJ1-5; cdr3_nt: TGTGCCAGCTCCTACAGGGGAATCAATCAGCCCCAGCATTTT; cdr3_aa: CASSYRGINQPQHF
v_call: TRBV13; d_call: -; clone_size: few; j_call: TRBJ2-1; cdr3_nt: TGTGCCAGCAGCTTAGATGGCAGCGGAATCAATGAGCAGTTCTTC; cdr3_aa: CASSLDGSGINEQFF
v_call: TRBV7-3; d_call: -; clone_size: many; j_call: TRBJ2-1; cdr3_nt: TGTGCCAGCAGCCCTACGGACTCTCGAAACAATGAGCAGTTCTTC; cdr3_aa: CASSPTDSRNNEQFF
v_call: TRBV19; d_call: -; clone_size: few; j_call: TRBJ2-5; cdr3_nt: TGTGCCAGTAGCGGGACCACCCAAGAGACCCAGTACTTC; cdr3_aa: CASSGTTQETQYF
v_call: TRBV20-1; d_call: -; clone_size: -; j_call: TRBJ1-1; cdr3_nt: TGCAGTGCAACCCAAACGGGACATCTGAACACTGAAGCTTTCTTT; cdr3_aa: CSATQTGHLNTEAFF
v_call: TRBV13; d_call: -; clone_size: many; j_call: TRBJ2-1; cdr3_nt: TGTGCCAGCAGCTTAGGTCTGACTCGTGAGCAGTTCTTC; cdr3_aa: CASSLGLTREQFF
v_call: TRBV10-3; d_call: -; clone_size: many; j_call: TRBJ1-1; cdr3_nt: TGTGCCATCAGTGAGTCGATGGCAGGGGAGTACGCTGAAGCTTTCTTT; cdr3_aa: CAISESMAGEYAEAFF
v_call: TRBV20-1; d_call: TRBD1; clone_size: few; j_call: TRBJ1-5; cdr3_nt: TGCAGTGCTCGACAGGGCCCTAATCAGCCCCAGCATTTT; cdr3_aa: CSARQGPNQPQHF
v_call: TRBV7-2; d_call: TRBD2; clone_size: many; j_call: TRBJ2-7; cdr3_nt: TGTGCCAGCAGCCGAGGACTAGCGGGGGCCTCCTACGAGCAGTACTTC; cdr3_aa: CASSRGLAGASYEQYF
v_call: TRBV11-1; d_call: -; clone_size: many; j_call: TRBJ1-1; cdr3_nt: TGTGCCAGCAGCTTAGACCCGGACGGCCAGGGCACTGAAGCTTTCTTT; cdr3_aa: CASSLDPDGQGTEAFF
v_call: TRBV10-3; d_call: -; clone_size: many; j_call: TRBJ1-5; cdr3_nt: TGTGCCATCAGTGATCGGCAGGTGGGAAAGCCCCAGCATTTT; cdr3_aa: CAISDRQVGKPQHF
v_call: TRBV19; d_call: -; clone_size: few; j_call: TRBJ2-5; cdr3_nt: TGTGCCAGTAGTATAGTGCACCAAGAGACCCAGTACTTC; cdr3_aa: CASSIVHQETQYF
v_call: TRBV6-8; d_call: -; clone_size: -; j_call: TRBJ1-3; cdr3_nt: TGTGCCAGCAGTTACGTGACGTCCTCCGGAAACACCAGATATTTT; cdr3_aa: CASSYVTSSGNTRYF
v_call: TRBV6-5; d_call: -; clone_size: -; j_call: TRBJ1-6; cdr3_nt: TGTGCCAGCACCCCGGGGGCTAATAATTCACCCCTCCACTTT; cdr3_aa: CASTPGANNSPLHF
v_call: TRBV7-3; d_call: TRBD1; clone_size: many; j_call: TRBJ2-6; cdr3_nt: TGTGCCAGCAGCTCCGACAGGGGTCGCATTCAGTCTGGGGCCAACGTCCTGACTTTC; cdr3_aa: CASSSDRGRIQSGANVLTF
v_call: TRBV9; d_call: -; clone_size: few; j_call: TRBJ1-4; cdr3_nt: TGTGCCAGCAGCGTAGAGGGGACCGCTGGTGAAAAACTGTTTTTT; cdr3_aa: CASSVEGTAGEKLFF
v_call: TRBV19; d_call: -; clone_size: -; j_call: TRBJ1-5; cdr3_nt: TGTGCCAGTATTCAGGGGTCCGGCAATCAGCCCCAGCATTTT; cdr3_aa: CASIQGSGNQPQHF
v_call: TRBV11-2; d_call: TRBD2; clone_size: many; j_call: TRBJ2-3; cdr3_nt: TGTGCCAGCAGCTCCCGGGGACTAGCGGGAGAAAGCACAGATACGCAGTATTTT; cdr3_aa: CASSSRGLAGESTDTQYF
v_call: TRBV6-2/TRBV6-3; d_call: -; clone_size: few; j_call: TRBJ2-1; cdr3_nt: TGTGCCAGCAGTTCCTCAGCGGCCTCCTACAATGAGCAGTTCTTC; cdr3_aa: CASSSSAASYNEQFF
v_call: TRBV7-9; d_call: -; clone_size: many; j_call: TRBJ2-1; cdr3_nt: TGTGCCAGCAGCTTAGTCGACTATGATGAGCAGTTCTTC; cdr3_aa: CASSLVDYDEQFF
v_call: TRBV12-3/TRBV12-4; d_call: -; clone_size: many; j_call: TRBJ1-4; cdr3_nt: TGTGCCAGCAGTTTACTAGGACAAGCTAATGAAAAACTGTTTTTT; cdr3_aa: CASSLLGQANEKLFF
v_call: TRBV29-1; d_call: -; clone_size: -; j_call: TRBJ2-2; cdr3_nt: TGCAGCGTTGAAGATCTGCGGGGGACAGCAGAGACCGGGGAGCTGTTTTTT; cdr3_aa: CSVEDLRGTAETGELFF
v_call: TRBV28; d_call: -; clone_size: few; j_call: TRBJ1-1; cdr3_nt: TGTGCCAGCAATCCCATGGAGGGCACTGAAGCTTTCTTT; cdr3_aa: CASNPMEGTEAFF
v_call: TRBV6-6; d_call: TRBD1; clone_size: many; j_call: TRBJ1-6; cdr3_nt: TGTGCCAGCAGTTGGGGACAGGGGAGCAGGTATTCACCCCTCCACTTT; cdr3_aa: CASSWGQGSRYSPLHF
v_call: TRBV4-2; d_call: -; clone_size: few; j_call: TRBJ1-1; cdr3_nt: TGTGCCAGCAGCCAAGATGTCTTAGGTATGAACACTGAAGCTTTCTTT; cdr3_aa: CASSQDVLGMNTEAFF
v_call: TRBV20-1; d_call: TRBD2; clone_size: few; j_call: TRBJ2-7; cdr3_nt: TGCAGTGCTTCCCTAGCGGGGGGCCCCTACGAGCAGTACTTC; cdr3_aa: CSASLAGGPYEQYF
v_call: TRBV6-1; d_call: TRBD2; clone_size: many; j_call: TRBJ2-7; cdr3_nt: TGTGCCAGCAGTACCGGGGGGACTAGCGGGGTCGGCTCCTACGAGCAGTACTTC; cdr3_aa: CASSTGGTSGVGSYEQYF
v_call: TRBV24-1; d_call: TRBD2; clone_size: many; j_call: TRBJ2-7; cdr3_nt: TGTGCCACCAGTGATTTTAGGGGAGGGGACGAGCAGTACTTC; cdr3_aa: CATSDFRGGDEQYF
v_call: TRBV6-5; d_call: TRBD1; clone_size: many; j_call: TRBJ1-5; cdr3_nt: TGTGCCAGCAGGCGGACAGGGTCTAGCAATCAGCCCCAGCATTTT; cdr3_aa: CASRRTGSSNQPQHF
v_call: TRBV20-1; d_call: -; clone_size: -; j_call: TRBJ2-3; cdr3_nt: TGCAGTGCCCCCTCGAGCGGAGGGCCCCGAGCGCAGTATTTT; cdr3_aa: CSAPSSGGPRAQYF
v_call: TRBV4-1; d_call: -; clone_size: many; j_call: TRBJ1-1; cdr3_nt: TGCGCCAGCAGCCAAGTAGACCTAACGGAGGCTTTCTTT; cdr3_aa: CASSQVDLTEAFF